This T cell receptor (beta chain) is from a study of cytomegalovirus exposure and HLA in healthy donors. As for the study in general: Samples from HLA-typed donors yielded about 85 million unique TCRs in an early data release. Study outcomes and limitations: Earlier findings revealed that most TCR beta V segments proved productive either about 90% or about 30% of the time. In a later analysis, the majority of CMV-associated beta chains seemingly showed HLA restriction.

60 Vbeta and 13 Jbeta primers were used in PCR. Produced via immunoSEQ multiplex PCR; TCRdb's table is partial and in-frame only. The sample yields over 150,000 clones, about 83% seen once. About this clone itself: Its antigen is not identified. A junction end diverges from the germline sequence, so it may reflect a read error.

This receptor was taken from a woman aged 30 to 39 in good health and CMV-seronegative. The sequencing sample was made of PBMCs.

The CDR3 DNA reads as TGTGCCAGTAGTATCCCAGGGGGCTCTCTTCTCTTC. Amino acids: CASSIPGGSLLF. J is TRBJ2-1 and V is TRBV19, with 8 bases matching TRBD1. The CDR3 is made up of 12 amino acids. Looked up from germline, CDR1 is LNHDA and CDR2 is SQIVND (reference sequence).